This paragraph covers one TCR beta chain sequence. No cognate antigen has been identified for it. Base qualities are missing; no much larger clone stands one base away. V is reduced by 6 bases and J by 3 bases, leaving a spacing of 17 bases between them. The germline V gene sets CDR1 to MNHEY and CDR2 to SVGAGI. The CDR3 contains 15 residues, cysteine and phenylalanine counted. Only the CDR3 part of the read is kept: 45 bases, read in frame from the first base. The treatment or condition label here, explained by the study, means: in vitro stimulation with specific CMV peptide epitopes to enrich CMV-specific T cells. The sample originates from a study of T cell repertoires in cytomegalovirus infection (dated by TCRdb to between 2018 and 2021). At the level of the whole study: The peptide stimulations were aimed at well-studied HLA-B-restricted epitopes as well as recently identified HLA-C-restricted CMV epitopes, whose presentation resists viral immunomodulation. The HLA type of each donor mattered for the analysis, because public TCR beta signatures pointed to carriage of CMV infection along with the matching HLA type.

Study-wide conclusions, independent of this receptor: In both this cohort and an independent approximately 370-donor cohort, the cumulative frequency of public TCR beta family members distinguished carriers of CMV infection plus the relevant HLA type. In the ex vivo response, HLA-C-restricted CMV-specific TCR beta clonotypes were dominant, and in two of eight donors the single most frequent clonotype came from this HLA-C-restricted group.

The listed sequencing device is Illumina HiSeq 1500. TCRdb handled the public reads itself, with Q25 trimming in fastp and clone calling in MiXCR, and kept productive beta chains. Rows merge per CDR3 protein into single entries with the most common DNA and genes. The table for this sample lists some 500,000 distinct CDR3 sequences; around two fifths of them were counted only once. The top ten clones comprise around 46% of the sample. Sequencing was performed on cultured PBMCs, taken from culture after CMV antigen stimulation. The source is a human donor in good health (CMV status not recorded). Some clones in this sample may be carry-over from other donors' samples. Rearrangement joined TRBV6-5 to TRBJ1-1; TRBD1 might be the D gene, on 6 matching bases. The CDR3 region: CASSHFIGGDTEAFF. The DNA sequence follows: TGTGCCAGCAGCCATTTTATAGGGGGGGACACTGAAGCTTTCTTT.